This TCR beta chain was captured by sequencing in a study of T cells in Graves' hyperthyroidism and ophthalmopathy. Study-level points and caveats: Ophthalmopathy was identified by the model a median approximately 6.4 months ahead of onset. In blood, most of the thyroid clonotypes expanded above 0.001 were also present.

CDR1 DFQATT and CDR2 SNEGSKA come from the germline V gene (reference sequence). The CDR3 covers 13 residues. V shed 5 bases and J 0 bases; nucleotides not matched to a gene: 4. This clonotype has at least ten counts. Its cognate antigen is unknown. Recently diagnosed hyperthyroidism of less than 2 months' duration affected patients aged 18 to 65. Regions amplified from RNA transcripts were the TCR beta CDR3 regions. HTBI primers were used for first-round RT-PCR of the TCR CDR3. TCRdb re-derived calls from the multiplex PCR reads in MiXCR, one entry per CDR3 protein. The sample carries around 350,000 distinct CDR3 sequences, 15% to 19% recorded once.

The chain joins TRBV20-1 to TRBJ2-7; TRBD1 agrees at 7 bases. This TCR was sampled from a woman under 30 with Graves' hyperthyroidism that later progressed to Graves' ophthalmopathy. The sequencing sample was made of blood. The CDR3 loop is CSASWTGSYEQYF. The DNA of the CDR3 is TGCAGTGCTTCCTGGACAGGCTCCTACGAGCAGTACTTC.